The clone carrying this T cell receptor (beta chain) was recorded only once. One junction end does not reproduce the germline sequence, and a read error may be involved. This sample is drawn from a study of regulatory T cells in long-lasting Graves disease. The overall study: Antithyroid drug exposure in newly diagnosed Graves' patients had lasted under 3 months.

The sample's time point: newly diagnosed GD, antithyroid drugs for less than 3 months. PBMCs provided the RNA from which the TCR library was made. The CDR3 contains 15 residues. CDR1 SEHNR and CDR2 FQNEAQ come from the germline V gene (reference sequence). Construction of the TCR beta libraries employed iRepertoire HTBI primers in conjunction with Arm-PCR of CDR3 regions. In TCRdb, the multiplex PCR reads were re-called with MiXCR into one record per CDR3 protein. The sample includes about 540,000 distinct CDR3 sequences, roughly 12% of them seen just once. In addition, the sample was reused for a study of T cells in Graves' hyperthyroidism and ophthalmopathy.

The material sequenced was peripheral blood mononuclear cells (PBMCs), taken at new diagnosis, from a patient treated with antithyroid drugs. The genes are TRBV7-9 and TRBJ2-1; a weak D match, TRBD2 (5 bases). The sequence derives from a man younger than 40 with Graves disease. The CDR3 spells CASIFSAASYDEQFF. The CDR3 nucleotides read TGTGCCAGCATCTTTAGCGCGGCCTCCTACGATGAGCAGTTCTTC.